Below, one T cell receptor (beta chain) is given with its context. The record originates from a study of blood T cell repertoires in COVID-19. Participant-reported clinical history was the basis for cohort assignment. CDR3 length: 16 residues. CDR1 and CDR2 from the germline V gene are SGHVS and FQNEAQ. V lost 3 bases to trimming and J lost 0 bases; unmatched junction nucleotides: 3. Authors' data handling: The authors estimated nucleated cell counts from reference gene primer amplification. Using immunoSEQ multiplex PCR, the repertoire was profiled, and TCRdb retains in-frame clones only, with some absent. V and J calls and clone size follow that table, whereas D and trimming were derived from the DNA. The repertoire holds a few hundred thousand clones, with under 90% as singletons.

The gene calls are TRBV7-8 and TRBJ2-3; 10 nucleotides match TRBD2. Sequences were obtained from PBMCs or T cells enriched from blood (not recorded which). The source is a middle-aged man who had recovered from COVID-19. CDR3 sequence (DNA): TGTGCCAGCAGCTTGAGCGGGAGGGCGAGCACAGATACGCAGTATTTT. Its protein product is CASSLSGRASTDTQYF.